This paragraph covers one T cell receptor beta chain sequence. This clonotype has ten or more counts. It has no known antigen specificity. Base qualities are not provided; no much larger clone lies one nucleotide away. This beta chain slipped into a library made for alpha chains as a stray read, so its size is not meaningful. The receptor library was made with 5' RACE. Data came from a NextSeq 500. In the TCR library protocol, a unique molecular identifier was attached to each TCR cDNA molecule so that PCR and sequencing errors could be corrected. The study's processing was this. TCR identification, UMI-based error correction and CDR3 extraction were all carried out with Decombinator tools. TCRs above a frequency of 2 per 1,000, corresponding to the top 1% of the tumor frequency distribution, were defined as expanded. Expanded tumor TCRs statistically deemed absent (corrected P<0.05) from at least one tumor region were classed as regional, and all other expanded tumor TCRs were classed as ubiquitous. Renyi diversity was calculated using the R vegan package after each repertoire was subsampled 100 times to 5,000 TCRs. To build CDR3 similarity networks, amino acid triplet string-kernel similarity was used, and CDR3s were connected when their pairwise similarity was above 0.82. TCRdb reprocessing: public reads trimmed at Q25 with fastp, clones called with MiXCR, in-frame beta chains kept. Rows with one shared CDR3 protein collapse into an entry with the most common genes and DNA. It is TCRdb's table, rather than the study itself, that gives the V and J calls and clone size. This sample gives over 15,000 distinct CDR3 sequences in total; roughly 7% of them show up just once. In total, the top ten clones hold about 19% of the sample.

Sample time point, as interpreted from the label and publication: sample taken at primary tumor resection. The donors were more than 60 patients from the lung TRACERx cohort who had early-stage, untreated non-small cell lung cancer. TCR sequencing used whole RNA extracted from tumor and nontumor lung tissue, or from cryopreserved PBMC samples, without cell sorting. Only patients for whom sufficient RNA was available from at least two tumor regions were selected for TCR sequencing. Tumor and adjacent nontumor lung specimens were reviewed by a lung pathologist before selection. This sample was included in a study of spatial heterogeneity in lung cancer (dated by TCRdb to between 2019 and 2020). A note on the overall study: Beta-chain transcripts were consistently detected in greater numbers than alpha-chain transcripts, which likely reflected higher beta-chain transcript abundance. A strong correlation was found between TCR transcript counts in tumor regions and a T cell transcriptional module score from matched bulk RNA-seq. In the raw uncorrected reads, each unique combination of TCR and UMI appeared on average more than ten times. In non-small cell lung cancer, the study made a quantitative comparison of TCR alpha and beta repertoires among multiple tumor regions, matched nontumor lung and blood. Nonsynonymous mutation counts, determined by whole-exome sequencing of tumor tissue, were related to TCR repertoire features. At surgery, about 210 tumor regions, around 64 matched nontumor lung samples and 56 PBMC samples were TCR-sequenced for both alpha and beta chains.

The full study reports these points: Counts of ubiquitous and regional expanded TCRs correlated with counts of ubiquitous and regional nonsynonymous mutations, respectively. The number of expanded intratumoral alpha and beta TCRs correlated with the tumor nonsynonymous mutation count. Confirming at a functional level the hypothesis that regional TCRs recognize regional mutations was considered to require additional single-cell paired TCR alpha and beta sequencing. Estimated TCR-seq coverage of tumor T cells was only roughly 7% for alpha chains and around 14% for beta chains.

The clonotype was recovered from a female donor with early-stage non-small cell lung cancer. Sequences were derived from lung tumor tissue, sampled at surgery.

CDR3 protein: CASNSEGYNEQFF. The nucleotide sequence reads TGTGCCAGCAACAGCGAAGGGTACAATGAGCAGTTCTTC. Recombination connected TRBV5-8 to TRBJ2-1; the D gene identity is not certain. Sequences SGHTS (CDR1) and YDEGEE (CDR2) are obtained from the germline V gene. V is pared back by 6 bases and J by 4 bases, with 11 bases lying between the germline termini. The CDR3 numbers 13 residues from cysteine through phenylalanine. The DNA shown is the 39-base CDR3, in frame from base 1. The full variable domain, with segments outside the CDR3 supplied by the reference TRBV5-8 and TRBJ2-1 proteins, appears as EAGVTQSPTHLIKTRGQQATLRCSPISGHTSVYWYQQALGLGLQFLLWYDEGEERNRGNFPPRFSGRQFPNYSSELNVNALELEDSALYLCASNSEGYNEQFFGPGTRLTVL.